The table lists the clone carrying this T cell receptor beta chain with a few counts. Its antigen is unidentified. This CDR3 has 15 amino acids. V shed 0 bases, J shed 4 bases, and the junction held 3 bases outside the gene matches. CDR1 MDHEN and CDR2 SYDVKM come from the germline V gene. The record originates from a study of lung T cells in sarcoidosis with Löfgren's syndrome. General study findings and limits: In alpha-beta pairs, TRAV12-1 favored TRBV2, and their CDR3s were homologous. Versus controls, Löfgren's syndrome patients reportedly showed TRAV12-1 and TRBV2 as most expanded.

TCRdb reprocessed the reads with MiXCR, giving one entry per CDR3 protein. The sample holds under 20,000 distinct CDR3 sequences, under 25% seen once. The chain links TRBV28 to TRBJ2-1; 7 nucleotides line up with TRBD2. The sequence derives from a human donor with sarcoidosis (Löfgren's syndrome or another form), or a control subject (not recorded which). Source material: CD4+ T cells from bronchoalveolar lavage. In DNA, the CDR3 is TGTGCCAGCAGTTTATGGGCTAGCGGTTACAATGAGCAGTTCTTC. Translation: CASSLWASGYNEQFF. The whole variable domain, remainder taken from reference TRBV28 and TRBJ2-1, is DVKVTQSSRYLVKRTGEKVFLECVQDMDHENMFWYRQDPGLGLRLIYFSYDVKMKEKGDIPEGYSVSREKKERFSLILESASTNQTSMYLCASSLWASGYNEQFFGPGTRLTVL.